Detailed here is one T cell receptor (beta chain). Antigen specificity is unknown. This entry is derived from a study of shared clonotypes between healthy human individuals. Here immunoSEQ multiplex PCR was the method, and the copy in TCRdb shows in-frame clones only, minus some. The data contain under 2.5 million clones, under 95% of them singletons. The study, taken as a whole, reports: The sole specimen, blood, was sampled, and tissue repertoires likely differ.

Germline CDR1 is MNHNY and CDR2 is SVGAGI (reference sequence). This CDR3 is built from 14 residues. V lost 2 bases, J lost 6 bases, and 4 bases stayed unmatched. Healthy adults negative for HIV, lacking recent acute infections or vaccinations, served as donors. Researchers partitioned CD4+ cells into CD45RA+ naive and CD45RA-negative memory subsets. The chain employs TRBV6-6 and TRBJ1-5; 7 bases match TRBD1. This TCR derives from a man aged 18 to 30 in good health. Some clones in this sample may be carry-over from other donors' samples. The sequenced sample was naive CD4+ T cells from PBMCs. Regarding subset: CD45RA+ positively selected. CDR3 sequence: CASSYLQGVQPQHF. CDR3 nucleotides: TGTGCCAGCAGTTACCTCCAGGGGGTTCAGCCCCAGCATTTT.